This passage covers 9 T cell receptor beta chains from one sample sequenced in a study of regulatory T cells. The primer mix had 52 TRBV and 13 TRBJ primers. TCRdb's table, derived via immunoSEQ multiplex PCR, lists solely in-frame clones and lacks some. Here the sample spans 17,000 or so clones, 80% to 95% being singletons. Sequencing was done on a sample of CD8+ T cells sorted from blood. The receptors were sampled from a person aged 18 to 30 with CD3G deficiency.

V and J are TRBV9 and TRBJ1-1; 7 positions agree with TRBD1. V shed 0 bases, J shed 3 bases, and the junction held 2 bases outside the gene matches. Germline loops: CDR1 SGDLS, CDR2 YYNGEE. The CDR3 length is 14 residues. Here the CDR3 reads CASSVGDSYTEAFF. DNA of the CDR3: TGTGCCAGCAGCGTAGGGGACAGTTACACTGAAGCTTTCTTT.

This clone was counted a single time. This chain's CDR3 is CASGTETQYF. CDR3 sequence (DNA): TGTGCCAGCGGGACAGAGACCCAGTACTTC. This chain joins TRBV7-6 and TRBJ2-5; D may match TRBD1 or TRBD2 (5 bases each). Per germline, CDR1 SGHVS and CDR2 FNYEAQ. CDR3 length equals 10 residues. Trimming stripped 8 bases from V and 4 bases from J, with 5 bases between.

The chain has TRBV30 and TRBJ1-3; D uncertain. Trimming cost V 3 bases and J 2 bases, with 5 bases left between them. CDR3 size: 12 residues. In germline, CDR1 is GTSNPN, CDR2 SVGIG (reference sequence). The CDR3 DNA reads TGTGCCTGGAGCCCAGCTGGAAACACCATATATTTT. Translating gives CAWSPAGNTIYF.

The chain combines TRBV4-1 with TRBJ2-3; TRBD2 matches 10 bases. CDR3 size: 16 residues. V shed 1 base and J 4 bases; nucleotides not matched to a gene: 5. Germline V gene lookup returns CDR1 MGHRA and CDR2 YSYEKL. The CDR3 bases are TGCGCCAGCAGCCAAGTCCCAGCGGGGGGGCCAGATACGCAGTATTTT. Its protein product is CASSQVPAGGPDTQYF.

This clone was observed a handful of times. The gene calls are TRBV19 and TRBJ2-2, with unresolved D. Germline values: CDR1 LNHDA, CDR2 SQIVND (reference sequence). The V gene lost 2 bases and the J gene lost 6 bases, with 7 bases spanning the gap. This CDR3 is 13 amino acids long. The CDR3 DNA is TGTGCCAGTAGTATATCGTTGGCCGGGGAGCTGTTTTTT. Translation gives CASSISLAGELFF.

This chain's CDR3 is CASSSEMPGTGGPYEQYF. The CDR3 bases are TGTGCCAGCAGCTCGGAAATGCCGGGAACAGGGGGTCCCTACGAGCAGTACTTC. The gene calls are TRBV7-9 and TRBJ2-7; 8 bases match TRBD1. J gave up 2 bases and V 4 bases, and 16 bases lay outside the gene matches. CDR1 SEHNR and CDR2 FQNEAQ come from the germline V gene (reference sequence). The CDR3 is made up of 18 amino acids.

The CDR3 DNA reads as TGTGCCAGCAGCACACCCCGGCGACGGGGTAACACCGGGGAGCTGTTTTTT. Its translation is CASSTPRRRGNTGELFF. The chain combines TRBV9 with TRBJ2-2; perhaps TRBD2 as D (5 bases). Germline CDR1 SGDLS, CDR2 YYNGEE. The V gene lost 4 bases and the J gene lost 2 bases, with 18 bases spanning the gap. This CDR3 spans 17 amino acids.

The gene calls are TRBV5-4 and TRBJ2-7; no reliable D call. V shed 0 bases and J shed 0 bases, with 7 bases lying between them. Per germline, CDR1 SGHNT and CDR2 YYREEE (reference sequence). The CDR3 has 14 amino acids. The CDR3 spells CASSLGTDSYEQYF. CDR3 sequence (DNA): TGTGCCAGCAGCTTGGGGACGGACTCCTACGAGCAGTACTTC.

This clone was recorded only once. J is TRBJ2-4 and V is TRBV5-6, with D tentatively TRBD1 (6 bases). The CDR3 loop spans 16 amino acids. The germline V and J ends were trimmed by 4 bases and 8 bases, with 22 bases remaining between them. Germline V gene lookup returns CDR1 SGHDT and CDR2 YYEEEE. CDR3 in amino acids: CASSHTGHEVGDIQYF. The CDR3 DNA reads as TGTGCCAGCAGCCACACGGGACACGAGGTGGGGGACATTCAGTACTTC.